These T cell receptor beta chains were read from a single sample in a study of blood T cell repertoires in COVID-19. Measured with immunoSEQ multiplex PCR; TCRdb has only the in-frame clones, and not every one. The repertoire holds 100,000 to 150,000 clones, with less than 85% as singletons. Sample: peripheral blood. Source of these receptors: an elderly woman with acute or convalescent COVID-19. The CDR3 runs from the conserved cysteine through the conserved F or W.

TRBJ2-7 | TRBV7-2 | 14 | CASSLGGGFYEQYF
TRBJ1-5 | TRBV30 | 13 | CAWSGGGNQPQHF
TRBJ2-7 | TRBV7-9 | 14 | CASSRGESPYEQYF
TRBJ1-1 | TRBV18 | 15 | CASSPQQGVNTEAFF
TRBJ1-3 | TRBV21-1 | 14 | CASNITSSGNTIYF
TRBJ2-1 | TRBV6-4 | 15 | CASSALAGGYNEQFF
TRBJ1-4 | TRBV7-2 | 13 | CASSSRVWEKLFF
TRBJ2-1 | TRBV30 | 15 | CAWSEGGGIYNEQFF
TRBJ1-1 | TRBV18 | 15 | CASSPSVWGDTEAFF
TRBJ2-5 | TRBV6-1 | 18 | CASSEARWVAGAVIAQYF